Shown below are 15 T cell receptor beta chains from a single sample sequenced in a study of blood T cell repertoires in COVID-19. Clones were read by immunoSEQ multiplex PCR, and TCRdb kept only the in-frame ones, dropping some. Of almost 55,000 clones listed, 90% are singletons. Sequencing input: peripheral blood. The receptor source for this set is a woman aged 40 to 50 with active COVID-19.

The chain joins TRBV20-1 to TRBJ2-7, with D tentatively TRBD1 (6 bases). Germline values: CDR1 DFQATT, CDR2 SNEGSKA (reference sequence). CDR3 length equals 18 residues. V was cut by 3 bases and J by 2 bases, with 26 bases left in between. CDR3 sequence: CSASDSIVWQGLPYEQYF. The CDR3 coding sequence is TGCAGTGCTAGTGATAGCATCGTTTGGCAGGGGCTTCCCTACGAGCAGTACTTC.

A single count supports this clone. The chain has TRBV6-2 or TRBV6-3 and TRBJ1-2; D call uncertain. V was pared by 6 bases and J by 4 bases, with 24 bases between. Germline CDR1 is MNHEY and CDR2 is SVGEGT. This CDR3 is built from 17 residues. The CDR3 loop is CASSPRPGNRRIYGYTF. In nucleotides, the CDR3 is TGTGCCAGCAGCCCTCGACCGGGAAACCGACGAATCTATGGCTACACCTTC.

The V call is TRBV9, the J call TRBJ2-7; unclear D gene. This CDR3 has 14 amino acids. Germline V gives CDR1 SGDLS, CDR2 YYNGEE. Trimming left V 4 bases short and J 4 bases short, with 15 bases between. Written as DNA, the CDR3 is TGTGCCAGCAGCCCCGCAGGCCAAGCTTACGAGCAGTACTTC. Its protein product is CASSPAGQAYEQYF. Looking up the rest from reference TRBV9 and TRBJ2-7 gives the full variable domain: DSGVTQTPKHLITATGQRVTLRCSPRSGDLSVYWYQQSLDQGLQFLIQYYNGEERAKGNILERFSAQQFPDLHSELNLSSLELGDSALYFCASSPAGQAYEQYFGPGTRLTVT.

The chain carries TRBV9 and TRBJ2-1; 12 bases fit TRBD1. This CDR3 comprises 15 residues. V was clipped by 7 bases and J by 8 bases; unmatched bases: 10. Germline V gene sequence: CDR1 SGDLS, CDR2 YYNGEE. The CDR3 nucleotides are TGTGCCAGCGGTGGGGACAGGGGGCTATCGGATGAGCAGTTCTTC. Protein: CASGGDRGLSDEQFF.

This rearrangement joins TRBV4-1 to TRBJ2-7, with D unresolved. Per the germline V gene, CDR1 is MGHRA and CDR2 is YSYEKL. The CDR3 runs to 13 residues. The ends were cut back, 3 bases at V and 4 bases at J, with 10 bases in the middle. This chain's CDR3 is CASSQGPFYEQYF. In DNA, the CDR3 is TGCGCCAGCAGCCAGGGCCCTTTTTACGAGCAGTACTTC.

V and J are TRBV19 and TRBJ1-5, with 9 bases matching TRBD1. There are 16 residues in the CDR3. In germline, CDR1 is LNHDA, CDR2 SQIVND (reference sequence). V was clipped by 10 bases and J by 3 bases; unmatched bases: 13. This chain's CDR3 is CATNSGQGQYNQPQHF. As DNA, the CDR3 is TGTGCCACCAATTCGGGACAGGGACAGTACAATCAGCCCCAGCATTTT.

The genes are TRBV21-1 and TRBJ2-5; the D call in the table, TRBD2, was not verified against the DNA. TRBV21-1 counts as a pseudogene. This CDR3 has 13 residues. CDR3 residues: CASSKEPGETQYF. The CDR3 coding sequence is TGTGCCAGCAGCAAAGAACCCGGAGAGACCCAGTACTTC.

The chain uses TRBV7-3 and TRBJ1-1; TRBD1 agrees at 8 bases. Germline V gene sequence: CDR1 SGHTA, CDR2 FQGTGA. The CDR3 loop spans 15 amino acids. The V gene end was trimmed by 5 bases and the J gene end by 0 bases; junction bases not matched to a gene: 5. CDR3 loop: CASSARTGMNTEAFF. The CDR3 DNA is TGTGCCAGCAGCGCGAGGACAGGGATGAACACTGAAGCTTTCTTT.

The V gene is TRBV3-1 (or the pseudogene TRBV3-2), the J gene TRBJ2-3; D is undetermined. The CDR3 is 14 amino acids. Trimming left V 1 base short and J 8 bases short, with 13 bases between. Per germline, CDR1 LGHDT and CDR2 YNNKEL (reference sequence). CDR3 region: CASSQGSLDATQYF. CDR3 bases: TGTGCCAGCAGCCAAGGAAGCCTAGATGCTACGCAGTATTTT.

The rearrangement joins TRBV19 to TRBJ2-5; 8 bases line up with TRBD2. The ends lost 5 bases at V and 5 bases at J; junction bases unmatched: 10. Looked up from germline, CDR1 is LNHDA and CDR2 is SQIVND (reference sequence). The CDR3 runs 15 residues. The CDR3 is CASSSKVAGRETQYF. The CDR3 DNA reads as TGTGCCAGTAGTTCTAAGGTAGCGGGGAGGGAGACCCAGTACTTC.

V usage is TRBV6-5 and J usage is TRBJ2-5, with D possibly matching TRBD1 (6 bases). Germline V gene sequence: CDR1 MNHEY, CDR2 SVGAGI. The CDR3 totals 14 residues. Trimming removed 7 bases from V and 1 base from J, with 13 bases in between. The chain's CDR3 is CASTDRQVQETQYF. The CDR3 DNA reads TGTGCCAGCACCGACAGACAGGTCCAAGAGACCCAGTACTTC.

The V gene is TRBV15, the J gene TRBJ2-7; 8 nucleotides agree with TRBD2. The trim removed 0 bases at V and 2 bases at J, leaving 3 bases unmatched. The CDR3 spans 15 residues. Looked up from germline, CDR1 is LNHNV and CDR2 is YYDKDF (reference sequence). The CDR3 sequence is CATSRDPGGTYEQYF. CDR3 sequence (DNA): TGTGCCACCAGCAGAGACCCGGGGGGGACCTACGAGCAGTACTTC.

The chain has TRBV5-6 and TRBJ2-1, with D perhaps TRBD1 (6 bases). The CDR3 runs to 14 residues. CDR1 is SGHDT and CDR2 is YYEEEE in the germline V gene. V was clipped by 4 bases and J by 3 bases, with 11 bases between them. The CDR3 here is CASSLGQYYNEQFF. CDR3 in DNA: TGTGCCAGCAGCCTTGGACAGTACTACAATGAGCAGTTCTTC. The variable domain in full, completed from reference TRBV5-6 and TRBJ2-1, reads DAGVTQSPTHLIKTRGQQVTLRCSPKSGHDTVSWYQQALGQGPQFIFQYYEEEERQRGNFPDRFSGHQFPNYSSELNVNALLLGDSALYLCASSLGQYYNEQFFGPGTRLTVL.

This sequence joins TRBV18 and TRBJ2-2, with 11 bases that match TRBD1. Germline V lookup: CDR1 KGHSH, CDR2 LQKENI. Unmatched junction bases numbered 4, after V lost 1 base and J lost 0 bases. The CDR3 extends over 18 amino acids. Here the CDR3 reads CASSPLGTGGSNTGELFF. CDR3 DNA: TGTGCCAGCTCACCACTTGGGACAGGGGGTTCGAACACCGGGGAGCTGTTTTTT.

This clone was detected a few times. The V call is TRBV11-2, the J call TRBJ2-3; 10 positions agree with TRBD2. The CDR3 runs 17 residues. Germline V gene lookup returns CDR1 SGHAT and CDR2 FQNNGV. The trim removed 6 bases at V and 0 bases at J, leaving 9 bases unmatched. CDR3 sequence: CASSRSGGVASTDTQYF. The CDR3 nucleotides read TGTGCCAGCAGTAGAAGCGGGGGGGTCGCTAGCACAGATACGCAGTATTTT.